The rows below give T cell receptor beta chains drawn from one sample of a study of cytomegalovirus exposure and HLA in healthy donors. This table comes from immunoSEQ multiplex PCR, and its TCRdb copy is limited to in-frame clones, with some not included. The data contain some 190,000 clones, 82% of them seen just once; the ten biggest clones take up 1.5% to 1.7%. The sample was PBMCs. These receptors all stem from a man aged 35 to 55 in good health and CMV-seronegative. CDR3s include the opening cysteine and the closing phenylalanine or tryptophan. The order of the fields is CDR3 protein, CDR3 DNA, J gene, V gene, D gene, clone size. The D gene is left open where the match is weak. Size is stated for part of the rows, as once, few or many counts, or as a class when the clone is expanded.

cdr3_aa: CASSPDGVRPQHF; cdr3_nt: TGTGCCAGCAGCCCGGACGGGGTCCGGCCCCAGCATTTT; j_call: TRBJ1-5; v_call: TRBV7-8; d_call: .; clone_size: .
cdr3_aa: CASSLATGTSGNTIYF; cdr3_nt: TGTGCCAGCAGCTTAGCGACAGGGACCTCTGGAAACACCATATATTTT; j_call: TRBJ1-3; v_call: TRBV7-2; d_call: TRBD1; clone_size: .
cdr3_aa: CASSGTERNTIYF; cdr3_nt: TGTGCCAGCAGCGGGACAGAACGAAACACCATATATTTT; j_call: TRBJ1-3; v_call: TRBV5-6; d_call: TRBD1; clone_size: .
cdr3_aa: CASSRAGTGGIGYTF; cdr3_nt: TGTGCCAGCAGCAGAGCCGGGACAGGGGGCATTGGCTACACCTTC; j_call: TRBJ1-2; v_call: TRBV7-2; d_call: TRBD1; clone_size: .
cdr3_aa: CASSPGTIGGELFF; cdr3_nt: TGCGCCAGCAGCCCTGGGACTATCGGGGGGGAGCTGTTTTTT; j_call: TRBJ2-2; v_call: TRBV5-1; d_call: TRBD2; clone_size: few
cdr3_aa: CAWKGAGTSPNEQFF; cdr3_nt: TGTGCCTGGAAGGGAGCAGGGACTAGTCCCAATGAGCAGTTCTTC; j_call: TRBJ2-1; v_call: TRBV30; d_call: TRBD2; clone_size: .
cdr3_aa: CASKLQGQATGELFF; cdr3_nt: TGTGCCAGCAAGCTACAGGGACAGGCCACCGGGGAGCTGTTTTTT; j_call: TRBJ2-2; v_call: TRBV6-1; d_call: TRBD1; clone_size: .
cdr3_aa: CASSLSGGTGKHEQFF; cdr3_nt: TGCGCCAGCAGCTTGTCGGGTGGGACAGGGAAGCATGAGCAGTTCTTC; j_call: TRBJ2-1; v_call: TRBV5-1; d_call: TRBD1; clone_size: .
cdr3_aa: CAISVGLAAYEQYF; cdr3_nt: TGTGCCATCAGTGTTGGTTTAGCGGCATACGAGCAGTACTTC; j_call: TRBJ2-7; v_call: TRBV10-3; d_call: .; clone_size: .
cdr3_aa: CASSQGMGSLGTQYF; cdr3_nt: TGTGCCAGCAGCCAAGGGATGGGTAGCCTGGGGACCCAGTACTTC; j_call: TRBJ2-5; v_call: TRBV14; d_call: .; clone_size: .
cdr3_aa: CASSLLGGNTEAFF; cdr3_nt: TGTGCCAGCAGCTTACTGGGGGGGAACACTGAAGCTTTCTTT; j_call: TRBJ1-1; v_call: TRBV7-6; d_call: .; clone_size: .
cdr3_aa: CSATGFEAFF; cdr3_nt: TGCAGTGCCACGGGATTTGAAGCTTTCTTT; j_call: TRBJ1-1; v_call: TRBV20-1; d_call: .; clone_size: .
cdr3_aa: CASSSSGSRGTGELFF; cdr3_nt: TGTGCCAGCAGCTCCAGCGGGAGCCGAGGCACCGGGGAGCTGTTTTTT; j_call: TRBJ2-2; v_call: TRBV7-3; d_call: TRBD2; clone_size: .
cdr3_aa: CASSPPDTGELFF; cdr3_nt: TGTGCCAGCTCACCTCCGGACACCGGGGAGCTGTTTTTT; j_call: TRBJ2-2; v_call: TRBV18; d_call: .; clone_size: .
cdr3_aa: CASSYGRAMNTEAFF; cdr3_nt: TGTGCCAGCAGTTATGGCAGGGCTATGAACACTGAAGCTTTCTTT; j_call: TRBJ1-1; v_call: TRBV6-6; d_call: .; clone_size: .
cdr3_aa: CASSFFSGRDSLKFF; cdr3_nt: TGTGCCAGCAGCTTTTTTTCTGGAAGGGACTCCCTGAAGTTCTTC; j_call: TRBJ2-1; v_call: TRBV7-3; d_call: .; clone_size: .
cdr3_aa: CASSIGLNGETQYF; cdr3_nt: TGTGCCAGCAGCATTGGACTAAACGGTGAGACCCAGTACTTC; j_call: TRBJ2-5; v_call: TRBV7-2; d_call: .; clone_size: .
cdr3_aa: CASIETAANEKLFF; cdr3_nt: TGTGCCAGCATCGAAACGGCGGCTAATGAAAAACTGTTTTTT; j_call: TRBJ1-4; v_call: TRBV6-6; d_call: .; clone_size: .
cdr3_aa: CASSSYSGGREDTQYF; cdr3_nt: TGTGCCAGCAGCTCCTATTCAGGAGGGAGGGAGGATACGCAGTATTTT; j_call: TRBJ2-3; v_call: TRBV7-3; d_call: TRBD2; clone_size: .
cdr3_aa: CATSREAGYNQPQHF; cdr3_nt: TGTGCCACCAGCAGAGAAGCAGGGTATAATCAGCCCCAGCATTTT; j_call: TRBJ1-5; v_call: TRBV15; d_call: .; clone_size: .
cdr3_aa: CASSLVGGEAFF; cdr3_nt: TGCGCCAGCAGCTTGGTTGGGGGGGAAGCTTTCTTT; j_call: TRBJ1-1; v_call: TRBV5-1; d_call: .; clone_size: .
cdr3_aa: CASSPSLGQGGTNSPLHF; cdr3_nt: TGCGCCAGCAGCCCATCACTGGGACAGGGGGGAACCAATTCACCCCTCCACTTT; j_call: TRBJ1-6; v_call: TRBV4-3; d_call: TRBD1; clone_size: .
cdr3_aa: CASSQVRAGEQYF; cdr3_nt: TGTGCCAGCAGCCAAGTCAGAGCGGGAGAGCAGTACTTC; j_call: TRBJ2-7; v_call: TRBV14; d_call: TRBD2; clone_size: .
cdr3_aa: CASTFRDSSDTQYF; cdr3_nt: TGTGCCAGCACCTTTAGGGACTCCTCAGATACGCAGTATTTT; j_call: TRBJ2-3; v_call: TRBV11-3; d_call: .; clone_size: .
cdr3_aa: CASNPAGVDTGELFF; cdr3_nt: TGTGCCAGCAATCCAGCGGGAGTCGACACCGGGGAGCTGTTTTTT; j_call: TRBJ2-2; v_call: TRBV2; d_call: TRBD2; clone_size: .
cdr3_aa: CASSLEQGTYEQYF; cdr3_nt: TGCGCCAGCAGCTTGGAACAGGGGACCTACGAGCAGTACTTC; j_call: TRBJ2-7; v_call: TRBV5-1; d_call: TRBD1; clone_size: .
cdr3_aa: CASPRTSESEQFF; cdr3_nt: TGTGCCAGCCCCCGGACTAGCGAGAGTGAGCAGTTCTTC; j_call: TRBJ2-1; v_call: TRBV5-6; d_call: TRBD2; clone_size: .
cdr3_aa: CASSYGSASYNEQFF; cdr3_nt: TGTGCCAGCAGTTACGGTAGCGCCTCCTACAATGAGCAGTTCTTC; j_call: TRBJ2-1; v_call: TRBV6-6; d_call: .; clone_size: .
cdr3_aa: CASSRQGAWEQYF; cdr3_nt: TGTGCCAGCAGTAGGCAGGGGGCATGGGAGCAGTACTTC; j_call: TRBJ2-7; v_call: TRBV25-1; d_call: TRBD1; clone_size: .
cdr3_aa: CASSLTRQETQYF; cdr3_nt: TGTGCCAGCAGCTTGACTAGACAAGAGACCCAGTACTTC; j_call: TRBJ2-5; v_call: TRBV7-2; d_call: .; clone_size: .
cdr3_aa: CASSAWLGSQETQYF; cdr3_nt: TGTGCCAGCAGTGCCTGGCTAGGCTCACAAGAGACCCAGTACTTC; j_call: TRBJ2-5; v_call: TRBV28; d_call: .; clone_size: .